This entry lists 23 T cell receptor beta chains sequenced from one sample in a study of vaccination effects on CD4 cells after COVID-19. Sequencing was performed with immunoSEQ multiplex PCR; in TCRdb, only in-frame clones are kept and a portion is missing. The sample holds about 71,000 clones; roughly 80% are singletons and the top ten take roughly an eighth. These receptors have no known antigen. Sequencing in the ViraFEST assay came after antigen-specific CD4+ T cells had been expanded with viral peptide pools, which were used to stimulate PBMC. Following 10 days of culture, CD4+ T cells were isolated. The study found no prior SARS-CoV-2 infection in the vaccine recipients, who tested negative for nucleocapsid antibodies. The sequences come from CD4+ T cells from PBMCs cultured with SARS-CoV-2 spike peptides, collected before COVID-19 vaccination. The source is a human donor who received a COVID-19 vaccine.

The V call is TRBV3-1 (or the pseudogene TRBV3-2), the J call TRBJ2-2; TRBD2 matches 11 bases. This CDR3 has 18 amino acids. Trimming removed 1 base from V and 4 bases from J; junction bases left unmatched: 8. Germline assignment: CDR1 LGHDT and CDR2 YNNKEL (reference sequence). CDR3: CASSQARSGGAITGELFF. Written as DNA, the CDR3 is TGTGCCAGCAGCCAAGCGCGTAGCGGGGGGGCAATCACCGGGGAGCTGTTTTTT.

The V and J genes are TRBV5-8 and TRBJ1-5; a weak D match, TRBD1 (6 bases). Germline-derived CDR1 and CDR2 are SGHTS and YDEGEE. The ends were cut back, 5 bases at V and 5 bases at J, with 8 bases in the middle. The CDR3 has 12 residues. CDR3 in amino acids: CASRPGDQPQHF. CDR3 bases: TGTGCCAGCAGGCCAGGGGATCAGCCCCAGCATTTT.

This chain joins TRBV10-1 and TRBJ2-3, with 9 bases matching TRBD2. The V and J ends lost 0 bases and 3 bases, in that order; junction bases with no gene match: 1. CDR3 length: 15 amino acids. Looked up from germline, CDR1 is WNHNN and CDR2 is SYGVQD (reference sequence). This CDR3 is CASSESSGGTDTQYF. The CDR3 nucleotides read TGCGCCAGCAGTGAGTCTAGCGGGGGAACAGATACGCAGTATTTT.

V usage is TRBV7-9 and J usage is TRBJ2-2, with D unclear. This CDR3 spans 19 amino acids. The germline V and J ends were trimmed by 2 bases and 6 bases, with 25 bases remaining between them. The V gene's germline CDR1 is SEHNR and CDR2 FQNEAQ (reference sequence). CDR3 amino acids: CASSLSPGGVRYSAGELFF. CDR3 bases: TGTGCCAGCAGCTTAAGCCCAGGTGGGGTCCGGTATTCGGCCGGGGAGCTGTTTTTT.

This clone has just a few counts. V is TRBV27 and J is TRBJ1-2; a possible D gene is TRBD1 (6 bases). V was trimmed by 2 bases and J by 4 bases, leaving 11 bases between them. The CDR3 contains 14 residues. Germline V gene lookup returns CDR1 MNHEY and CDR2 SMNVEV (reference sequence). DNA of the CDR3: TGTGCCAGCAGTTTAAACAGGGCGGCCTATGGCTACACCTTC. As protein: CASSLNRAAYGYTF.

The chain is built from TRBV7-2 and TRBJ2-3, with D possibly TRBD1 on 6 matching bases. The CDR3 is made up of 15 amino acids. V lost 2 bases and J 1 base, leaving 10 bases between the germline ends. Germline V gives CDR1 SGHTA, CDR2 FQGNSA. Here the CDR3 DNA reads TGTGCCAGCAGCTTAAGCAGGGGCCGCACAGATACGCAGTATTTT. Encoded protein: CASSLSRGRTDTQYF.

This clone came up a few times. The gene calls are TRBV6-2 or TRBV6-3 and TRBJ1-6; D is unresolved. The CDR3 length is 12 residues. V was shortened by 4 bases and J by 8 bases, with 6 bases between the two germline ends. CDR1 and CDR2 from the germline V gene are MNHEY and SVGEGT. The CDR3 spells CASSSMDSPLHF. CDR3 sequence (DNA): TGTGCCAGCAGTTCGATGGATTCACCCCTCCACTTT.

This clone was detected only a few times. The V and J genes are TRBV29-1 and TRBJ2-4; D is uncertain. V was shortened by 1 base and J by 7 bases, with 11 bases between the two germline ends. The CDR3 is made up of 13 amino acids. Germline V CDR1 and CDR2: SQVTM, ANQGSEA. The CDR3 sequence is CSVEVGRRNIQYF. The CDR3 bases are TGCAGCGTTGAAGTCGGTAGAAGGAACATTCAGTACTTC.

The chain couples TRBV9 to TRBJ1-2, with D maybe TRBD1 (5 bases). CDR1 and CDR2 from the germline V gene are SGDLS and YYNGEE. The length of the CDR3 is 13 residues. Trimming pared 0 bases from V and 3 bases from J, leaving 6 bases between. CDR3 DNA: TGTGCCAGCAGCGTAGGAGGGGACTATGGCTACACCTTC. As protein: CASSVGGDYGYTF.

This sequence joins TRBV29-1 and TRBJ1-4; 9 bases are a match to TRBD1. V lost 7 bases, J lost 8 bases, and 8 bases stayed unmatched. CDR3 length: 13 residues. CDR1 and CDR2 from the germline V gene are SQVTM and ANQGSEA. DNA of the CDR3: TGCAGCGCTTCCGGGACAGGGAGAGAAAAACTGTTTTTT. Its translation is CSASGTGREKLFF.

This chain joins TRBV7-3 and TRBJ2-1; 13 nucleotides match TRBD2. With 0 bases clipped from V and 7 bases from J, the junction kept 3 bases outside the gene matches. The CDR3 consists of 16 residues. Germline CDR1 SGHTA, CDR2 FQGTGA. This chain's CDR3 is CASSLTGGLAGNEQFF. DNA of the CDR3: TGTGCCAGCAGCTTAACCGGGGGACTAGCGGGGAATGAGCAGTTCTTC.

The rearrangement links TRBV19 to TRBJ2-2; TRBD1 matches at 8 bases. The trim removed 5 bases at V and 13 bases at J, leaving 12 bases unmatched. Looked up from germline, CDR1 is LNHDA and CDR2 is SQIVND (reference sequence). The CDR3 extends over 14 amino acids. The CDR3 loop reads CASSLTTGTGGLFF. DNA for the CDR3: TGTGCCAGTAGTCTCACTACCGGGACAGGCGGGCTGTTTTTT. The full variable domain, in which reference TRBV19 and TRBJ2-2 provide the parts outside the CDR3, is DGGITQSPKYLFRKEGQNVTLSCEQNLNHDAMYWYRQDPGQGLRLIYYSQIVNDFQKGDIAEGYSVSREKKESFPLTVTSAQKNPTAFYLCASSLTTGTGGLFFGEGSRLTVL.

The chain joins TRBV28 to TRBJ2-3, with D possibly matching TRBD1 (6 bases). The CDR3 extends over 13 amino acids. V lost 3 bases and J 6 bases, leaving 10 bases between the germline ends. In germline, CDR1 is MDHEN, CDR2 SYDVKM. The CDR3 loop is CASSFGGADTQYF. For the CDR3, the DNA is TGTGCCAGCAGTTTTGGGGGCGCGGATACGCAGTATTTT.

In its sample, this clone was seen a few times. The chain carries TRBV5-1 and TRBJ2-7; 8 bases align to TRBD1. The CDR3 covers 14 residues. Germline CDR1 is SGHRS and CDR2 is YFSETQ. V gave up 4 bases and J gave up 1 base; unmatched junction bases: 4. This CDR3 reads CASSPRQGSYEQYV. DNA for the CDR3: TGCGCCAGCAGCCCCCGACAGGGGTCCTACGAGCAGTACGTC.

The chain links TRBV4-1 to TRBJ1-2; D uncertain. The germline CDR1 and CDR2 sequences are MGHRA and YSYEKL. V lost 0 bases and J lost 8, with 13 bases in between. CDR3 length: 14 amino acids. CDR3 nucleotides: TGCGCCAGCAGCCAAGATTCCACGGCGAGGGGCTACACCTTC. This gives the protein CASSQDSTARGYTF.

The genes are TRBV9 and TRBJ1-4, with 7 bases matching TRBD1. CDR3 length: 14 residues. Trimming at V came to 6 bases and at J to 8 bases, leaving 10 bases not matched to a gene. Germline loops: CDR1 SGDLS, CDR2 YYNGEE. The CDR3 sequence is CASNPQGTEEKLFF. Written as DNA, the CDR3 is TGTGCCAGCAATCCACAGGGGACTGAAGAAAAACTGTTTTTT.

A few counts support this clone. V is TRBV5-1 and J is TRBJ2-7; TRBD1 matches 9 bases. This CDR3 comprises 13 residues. V lost 4 bases and J lost 6; bases outside the gene matches: 5. Germline CDR1 SGHRS, CDR2 YFSETQ. The CDR3 sequence is CASSPGQGGEQYV. The CDR3 DNA is TGCGCCAGCAGCCCGGGACAGGGAGGCGAGCAGTACGTC.

The rearrangement joins TRBV5-1 to TRBJ2-2; D not resolved. Deletions cut 0 bases from V and 3 bases from J, with 21 bases between. The CDR3 consists of 19 residues. CDR1 is SGHRS and CDR2 is YFSETQ in the germline V gene. The CDR3 here is CASSLVAGNPLEYTGELFF. In DNA, the CDR3 is TGCGCCAGCAGCTTGGTCGCAGGAAATCCCCTCGAGTACACCGGGGAGCTGTTTTTT.

The chain uses TRBV4-1 and TRBJ1-2; D ambiguous. This CDR3 contains 15 residues. Germline V gene lookup returns CDR1 MGHRA and CDR2 YSYEKL. Trimming removed 0 bases at V and 6 bases at J, with 14 bases between. CDR3 in amino acids: CASSQDTGFGNGYTF. The CDR3 DNA follows: TGCGCCAGCAGCCAAGATACGGGGTTTGGTAATGGCTACACCTTC.

The chain is built from TRBV10-1 and TRBJ1-2; TRBD1 agrees at 9 bases. The V segment lost 6 bases and the J segment 8 bases; nucleotides outside the gene matches: 7. Per the germline V gene, CDR1 is WNHNN and CDR2 is SYGVQD (reference sequence). CDR3 length: 13 amino acids. The DNA for the CDR3 is TGCGCCAGCAGCCCGGACAGGGGAGGGGGCTACACCTTC. Translation: CASSPDRGGGYTF.

This clone was picked up one time. The rearrangement links TRBV5-4 to TRBJ2-3; D is perhaps TRBD1 (6 bases). The CDR3 runs 15 residues. Germline V gives CDR1 SGHNT, CDR2 YYREEE (reference sequence). The V and J ends lost 3 bases and 0 bases respectively, with 11 bases between them. The CDR3 DNA follows: TGTGCCAGCAGCTCGCGGACAGAGAGCACAGATACGCAGTATTTT. Amino acids: CASSSRTESTDTQYF.

The chain carries TRBV6-5 and TRBJ1-1; 7 positions agree with TRBD1. The CDR3 is made up of 12 amino acids. CDR1 MNHEY and CDR2 SVGAGI come from the germline V gene. V lost 0 bases and J lost 8; bases outside the gene matches: 0. The CDR3 bases are TGTGCCAGCAGTTACTCGACAGGGGAAGCTTTCTTT. As protein: CASSYSTGEAFF.

The chain couples TRBV6-5 to TRBJ1-6; D gene unclear. With 0 bases removed from V and 9 bases from J, the gap between germline ends came to 12 bases. The CDR3 sequence is 15 residues long. The germline V gene encodes CDR1 MNHEY and CDR2 SVGAGI. Written as DNA, the CDR3 is TGTGCCAGCAGTTACTCCCCGGGTACGGGTTCACCCCTCCACTTT. Translation: CASSYSPGTGSPLHF.